These 25 T cell receptor beta chains were sequenced from one sample in a study of blood T cell repertoires in COVID-19. Sequencing was performed with immunoSEQ multiplex PCR; in TCRdb, only in-frame clones are kept and a portion is missing. The table has approximately 97,000 clones, 85% seen once. The sample was peripheral blood. These TCRs come from a man aged 80 or over with acute or convalescent COVID-19.

This chain connects TRBV7-6 to TRBJ2-1; 9 nucleotides agree with TRBD1. Germline CDR1 and CDR2: SGHVS and FNYEAQ. The CDR3 extends over 16 amino acids. The ends lost 1 base at V and 8 bases at J; junction bases unmatched: 9. The CDR3 DNA reads as TGTGCCAGCAGCTTAGTTGGGACAGGGTGGATCTATGAGCAGTTCTTC. Protein product: CASSLVGTGWIYEQFF.

The V call is TRBV6-4, the J call TRBJ1-1; D is uncertain. Trimming stripped 7 bases from V and 1 base from J, with 4 bases between. Per the germline V gene, CDR1 is MRHNA and CDR2 is SNTAGT. This CDR3 spans 11 amino acids. The CDR3 is CASTRNTEAFF. CDR3 nucleotides: TGTGCCAGCACCAGGAACACTGAAGCTTTCTTT.

The J gene is TRBJ2-6, the V gene TRBV24-1; D perhaps matches TRBD1 (5 bases). The V gene lost 9 bases and the J gene lost 0 bases, with 11 bases spanning the gap. Germline V gives CDR1 KGHDR, CDR2 SFDVKD. CDR3 length equals 15 residues. The CDR3 nucleotides are TGTGCCACCGGTGGACATATCTCTGGGGCCAACGTCCTGACTTTC. Amino acid sequence: CATGGHISGANVLTF.

The V gene is TRBV27, the J gene TRBJ2-2; the D is unclear. V lost 6 bases and J 0 bases, leaving 8 bases between the germline ends. The CDR3 length is 14 residues. Per the germline V gene, CDR1 is MNHEY and CDR2 is SMNVEV (reference sequence). The CDR3 DNA reads TGTGCCAGCAGGTTGGCCTCGAACACCGGGGAGCTGTTTTTT. Its protein is CASRLASNTGELFF.

The chain is built from TRBV28 and TRBJ2-7; 7 nucleotides align to TRBD1. CDR1 is MDHEN and CDR2 is SYDVKM in the germline V gene. V shed 4 bases and J 1 base; nucleotides not matched to a gene: 7. This CDR3 has 15 residues. Here the CDR3 reads CASSSHGTDSYEQYF. The CDR3 DNA follows: TGTGCCAGCAGTTCCCACGGGACAGATTCCTACGAGCAGTACTTC.

The J gene is TRBJ2-2, the V gene TRBV9; 15 nucleotides match TRBD2. Germline V lookup: CDR1 SGDLS, CDR2 YYNGEE. The V segment lost 3 bases and the J segment 4 bases; nucleotides outside the gene matches: 16. The CDR3 is 21 residues long. CDR3 in DNA: TGTGCCAGCAGCGGGAGTAGGGGACTAGCGGGAGGCGGGGGCGGCACCGGGGAGCTGTTTTTT. Its protein product is CASSGSRGLAGGGGGTGELFF.

The chain recombines TRBV19 with TRBJ2-2; no definite D call. The V end was cut by 2 bases, the J end by 4 bases, with 14 bases between. This CDR3 is 16 amino acids long. Germline CDR1 LNHDA, CDR2 SQIVND (reference sequence). Here the CDR3 reads CASSIHSRSVTGELFF. CDR3 DNA sequence: TGTGCCAGTAGTATACATTCCCGCAGCGTCACCGGGGAGCTGTTTTTT.

J is TRBJ2-1 and V is TRBV6-5, with 8 bases aligning to TRBD2. Germline lookup yields CDR1 MNHEY and CDR2 SVGAGI. The J segment lost 8 bases and the V segment lost 8 bases, leaving 2 bases of the junction unmatched. This CDR3 is 11 amino acids long. The CDR3 sequence: CASGLAYEQFF. Written as DNA, the CDR3 is TGTGCCAGCGGACTAGCCTATGAGCAGTTCTTC.

V is TRBV4-2 and J is TRBJ2-1; 10 nucleotides line up with TRBD2. The germline V gene has CDR1 LGHNA and CDR2 YNFKEQ. With V trimmed by 0 bases and J by 8 bases, 10 bases remained unmatched. This CDR3 comprises 17 residues. The CDR3 sequence is CASSQESSGRALDEQFF. In DNA form, the CDR3 reads TGTGCCAGCAGCCAAGAATCGAGCGGGAGGGCCTTAGATGAGCAGTTCTTC.

A note on this clone: One end of the junction is discordant with germline, which a read error may explain. The V and J genes are TRBV27 and TRBJ1-6; 8 nucleotides align to TRBD1. The CDR3 consists of 15 residues. CDR1 and CDR2 (germline): MNHEY, SMNVEV (reference sequence). The CDR3 coding sequence is TGTGCCAGCAGAACCGGGACAGGTTATAAATCACCCCTCCACTTT. Translated, it gives CASRTGTGYKSPLHF.

The chain links TRBV7-9 to TRBJ2-3, with 7 positions matching TRBD2. Per germline, CDR1 SEHNR and CDR2 FQNEAQ (reference sequence). The length of the CDR3 is 14 residues. V shed 2 bases, J shed 5 bases, and the junction held 4 bases outside the gene matches. CDR3 DNA: TGTGCCAGCAGCTTACTAGCGGCCCGAGATACGCAGTATTTT. Translation: CASSLLAARDTQYF.

J is TRBJ2-7 and V is TRBV19; D is unresolved. Germline CDR1 is LNHDA and CDR2 is SQIVND (reference sequence). This CDR3 is built from 14 residues. Trimming removed 3 bases from V and 0 bases from J, with 9 bases in between. The CDR3 DNA reads as TGTGCCAGTAGTATGAGGCTGAGCTCCTACGAGCAGTACTTC. It encodes CASSMRLSSYEQYF.

The rearrangement links TRBV6-5 to TRBJ2-7, with D tentatively TRBD2 (6 bases). Trimming cost V 6 bases and J 1 base, with 13 bases left between them. CDR1 is MNHEY, CDR2 SVGAGI, per germline. This CDR3 has 14 residues. The CDR3 sequence: CASSRLAESYEQYF. DNA of the CDR3: TGTGCCAGCAGCCGATTAGCGGAGTCCTACGAGCAGTACTTC.

The gene calls are TRBV28 and TRBJ2-2, with D possibly TRBD1 on 6 matching bases. The V end lost 5 bases, the J end lost 2 bases, and 18 bases lay between the germline ends. In germline, CDR1 is MDHEN, CDR2 SYDVKM. This CDR3 spans 17 amino acids. In DNA form, the CDR3 reads TGTGCCAGCAGTCTGGGACCGCCCAGGGGAAACACCGGGGAGCTGTTTTTT. Translated: CASSLGPPRGNTGELFF.

The chain recombines TRBV12-3 or TRBV12-4 with TRBJ1-5; unclear D gene. This CDR3 is built from 12 residues. The V gene lost 4 bases and the J gene lost 6 bases, with 7 bases spanning the gap. CDR3 nucleotide sequence: TGTGCCAGCAGTTCGGGAGGTCAGCCCCAGCATTTT. It encodes CASSSGGQPQHF.

The chain carries TRBV5-1 and TRBJ1-6; D remains ambiguous. The V end was cut by 0 bases, the J end by 7 bases, with 5 bases between. The CDR3 is made up of 13 amino acids. Germline V gene sequence: CDR1 SGHRS, CDR2 YFSETQ. CDR3 coding DNA: TGCGCCAGCAGCTTGGCCCTGAATTCACCCCTCCACTTT. Translation gives CASSLALNSPLHF.

This chain uses TRBV10-2 with TRBJ2-2, with TRBD2 identical over 9 bases. The J segment lost 7 bases and the V segment lost 3 bases, leaving 3 bases of the junction unmatched. Germline CDR1 reads WSHSY; CDR2 reads SAAADI. This CDR3 contains 14 residues. CDR3 DNA: TGCGCCAGCAGTGATGGTAGCGGGAGCGGGGAGCTGTTTTTT. This encodes CASSDGSGSGELFF.

The J gene is TRBJ1-1, the V gene TRBV29-1; 11 positions match TRBD1. The CDR3 sequence is 17 residues long. V lost 6 bases to trimming and J lost 1 base; unmatched junction nucleotides: 13. Germline loops: CDR1 SQVTM, CDR2 ANQGSEA. This CDR3 reads CSVLGWDRGSRNTEAFF. In DNA form, the CDR3 reads TGCAGCGTCCTGGGGTGGGACAGGGGGTCCAGGAACACTGAAGCTTTCTTT.

V gene TRBV4-1 combines with J gene TRBJ1-5; D possibly corresponds to TRBD1 (5 bases). Germline V gene data show CDR1 as MGHRA and CDR2 as YSYEKL. This CDR3 is 17 amino acids long. V shed 0 bases and J shed 3 bases, with 15 bases lying between them. DNA for the CDR3: TGCGCCAGCAGCCAAGAAGGCGGAGGGGAGGTCAATCAGCCCCAGCATTTT. Protein: CASSQEGGGEVNQPQHF.

The rearrangement uses TRBV7-9 and TRBJ1-3; tentatively, D is TRBD1 (6 bases). This CDR3 is built from 16 residues. The V end was cut by 1 base, the J end by 0 bases, with 10 bases between. Germline CDR1 is SEHNR and CDR2 is FQNEAQ (reference sequence). CDR3 in DNA: TGTGCCAGCAGCTTAGTCCAGGGGTACTCTGGAAACACCATATATTTT. Translated, it gives CASSLVQGYSGNTIYF.

This clone was detected only a few times. This CDR3 reads CAWIPGGGINSGYTF. Written as DNA, the CDR3 is TGTGCCTGGATTCCAGGGGGTGGTATCAATTCTGGCTACACCTTC. V gene TRBV30 combines with J gene TRBJ1-2; TRBD1 matches 7 bases. CDR3 length equals 15 residues. V shed 4 bases, J shed 7 bases, and the junction held 15 bases outside the gene matches. Germline V CDR1 and CDR2: GTSNPN, SVGIG (reference sequence). Full variable domain (outside the CDR3, taken from reference TRBV30 and TRBJ1-2): SQTIHQWPATLVQPVGSPLSLECTVEGTSNPNLYWYRQAAGRGLQLLFYSVGIGQISSEVPQNLSASRPQDRQFILSSKKLLLSDSGFYLCAWIPGGGINSGYTFGSGTRLTVV.

The chain couples TRBV6-5 to TRBJ2-5, with D hard to call. Deletions cut 4 bases from V and 5 bases from J, with 8 bases between. The CDR3 has 12 amino acids. The germline CDR1 and CDR2 sequences are MNHEY and SVGAGI. As DNA, the CDR3 is TGTGCCAGCAGTTCCCCCTTTGAGACCCAGTACTTC. Protein product: CASSSPFETQYF.

The rearrangement uses TRBV7-2 and TRBJ2-1, with 11 bases lining up with TRBD2. The CDR3 extends over 15 amino acids. Germline assignment: CDR1 SGHTA and CDR2 FQGNSA. Trimming removed 5 bases from V and 10 bases from J; junction bases left unmatched: 10. This CDR3 reads CASSRSPSGRYEQFF. The CDR3 coding sequence is TGTGCCAGCAGCCGCTCCCCTAGCGGGAGGTACGAGCAGTTCTTC.

This sequence joins TRBV25-1 and TRBJ1-3, with TRBD1 as a possible D gene (5 bases). V lost 3 bases and J 2 bases, leaving 14 bases between the germline ends. The CDR3 runs 16 residues. Looked up from germline, CDR1 is MGHDK and CDR2 is SYGVNS. This CDR3 reads CASSDQSLTAGNTIYF. As DNA, the CDR3 is TGTGCCAGCAGTGACCAATCTTTGACAGCTGGAAACACCATATATTTT.

This clone was observed a single time. The V and J genes are TRBV24-1 and TRBJ2-3; TRBD2 might be the D (6 bases). The CDR3 is 16 residues long. V was cut by 3 bases and J by 2 bases, with 14 bases left in between. Germline loops: CDR1 KGHDR, CDR2 SFDVKD. In nucleotides, the CDR3 is TGTGCCACCAGTGATCGTACCGGGACTTACACAGATACGCAGTATTTT. Its protein is CATSDRTGTYTDTQYF.